Below, 19 T cell receptor beta chains from the same sample are listed, as sequenced in a study of cytomegalovirus exposure and HLA in healthy donors. The method was immunoSEQ multiplex PCR; TCRdb's version includes in-frame clones alone and lacks a portion of them. The sample shows some 130,000 clones, around 80% of them seen only once. Sequences were obtained from PBMCs. All receptors come from a man aged 25 to 45 in good health and CMV-seropositive.

This chain links TRBV5-1 with TRBJ1-2; TRBD1 aligns across 7 bases. Trimming removed 7 bases from V and 8 bases from J; junction bases left unmatched: 8. The CDR3 is 12 amino acids. Germline V lookup: CDR1 SGHRS, CDR2 YFSETQ. CDR3 DNA sequence: TGCGCCAGCCGACAGGGAGTGGGGGGCTACACCTTC. Translating gives CASRQGVGGYTF.

The V gene is TRBV18, the J gene TRBJ2-7; D is perhaps TRBD1 (6 bases). V lost 6 bases and J 2 bases, leaving 17 bases between the germline ends. Germline loops: CDR1 KGHSH, CDR2 LQKENI. The CDR3 runs 15 residues. This chain's CDR3 is CASSAPGTGTYEQYF. The CDR3 DNA sequence: TGTGCCAGCTCTGCACCCGGAACAGGGACCTACGAGCAGTACTTC.

The genes are TRBV5-4 and TRBJ1-3, with 9 bases identical to TRBD1. The CDR3 spans 14 residues. V lost 4 bases and J lost 2; bases outside the gene matches: 1. From germline, CDR1 is SGHNT and CDR2 YYREEE (reference sequence). The CDR3 DNA sequence: TGTGCCAGCAGCGGACAGGGGACTGGAAACACCATATATTTT. Protein: CASSGQGTGNTIYF.

The chain is built from TRBV27 and TRBJ2-1; 7 nucleotides line up with TRBD2. The CDR3 length is 13 residues. V dropped 9 bases and J dropped 3; count of bases not matched to a gene: 5. Germline lookup yields CDR1 MNHEY and CDR2 SMNVEV (reference sequence). This CDR3 is CASQRGFYNEQFF. CDR3 DNA: TGTGCCAGTCAGCGGGGCTTCTACAATGAGCAGTTCTTC.

The chain employs TRBV6-5 and TRBJ2-7; 8 bases agree with TRBD1. Losses at the gene ends were 8 bases for V and 3 bases for J; bases not matched to a gene: 9. Germline V CDR1 and CDR2: MNHEY, SVGAGI. The CDR3 spans 14 residues. The CDR3 nucleotides are TGTGCCAGCTCACCGGGGGACAGGTTCTACGAGCAGTACTTC. This sequence encodes CASSPGDRFYEQYF.

The chain links TRBV9 to TRBJ1-2; 9 bases agree with TRBD1. Trimming cost V 3 bases and J 5 bases; bases outside gene matches: 8. The CDR3 spans 15 residues. CDR1 SGDLS and CDR2 YYNGEE come from the germline V gene. The CDR3 here is CASSARDRVTYGYTF. The CDR3 nucleotides are TGTGCCAGCAGCGCCCGGGACAGGGTAACATATGGCTACACCTTC.

The chain has TRBV7-2 and TRBJ2-5; the match to TRBD1 covers 7 bases. CDR1 is SGHTA and CDR2 is FQGNSA in the germline V gene. J was trimmed by 1 base and V by 6 bases; bases with no gene match: 5. This CDR3 has 14 amino acids. In DNA form, the CDR3 reads TGTGCCAGCAGTTTGGGACAGCTCCAAGAGACCCAGTACTTC. Its protein product is CASSLGQLQETQYF. Variable domain in full (rest from reference TRBV7-2 and TRBJ2-5): GAGVSQSPSNKVTEKGKDVELRCDPISGHTALYWYRQSLGQGLEFLIYFQGNSAPDKSGLPSDRFSAERTGGSVSTLTIQRTQQEDSAVYLCASSLGQLQETQYFGPGTRLLVL.

This sequence joins TRBV5-1 and TRBJ1-2; weak D call: TRBD1 (6 bases). With 4 bases removed from V and 4 bases from J, the gap between germline ends came to 8 bases. This CDR3 contains 12 residues. Per the germline V gene, CDR1 is SGHRS and CDR2 is YFSETQ. Written as DNA, the CDR3 is TGCGCCAGCAGCCCGGACAGCTATGGCTACACCTTC. Amino acids: CASSPDSYGYTF.

This clone has only a few counts. The chain joins TRBV6-1 to TRBJ1-1; D remains unclear. V gave up 8 bases and J gave up 2 bases, with 9 bases separating them. The germline CDR1 and CDR2 sequences are MNHNS and SASEGT. The CDR3 loop spans 12 amino acids. The CDR3 region has the DNA TGTGCCAGCCGGGTGTATAACACTGAAGCTTTCTTT. Its translation: CASRVYNTEAFF.

V gene TRBV2 combines with J gene TRBJ2-5, with 10 nucleotides matching TRBD2. The CDR3 runs to 15 residues. Germline-derived CDR1 and CDR2 are SNHLY and FYNNEI. Unmatched junction bases numbered 10, after V lost 8 bases and J lost 4 bases. In nucleotides, the CDR3 is TGTGCCAGCGCGCGGGCTAGCGGGAGTATAGAGACCCAGTACTTC. Its translation is CASARASGSIETQYF.

A few counts support this clone. V gene TRBV4-1 combines with J gene TRBJ1-6; D not certain. Per germline, CDR1 MGHRA and CDR2 YSYEKL. CDR3 length equals 15 residues. V lost 4 bases and J lost 7, with 14 bases in between. CDR3 loop: CASSRGPWENSPLHF. DNA for the CDR3: TGCGCCAGCAGCCGAGGGCCCTGGGAGAATTCACCCCTCCACTTT.

This clone was counted a single time. The V and J genes are TRBV7-9 and TRBJ1-2, with D maybe TRBD1 (5 bases). The CDR3 length is 16 residues. V lost 5 bases and J lost 4, with 20 bases in between. Germline V gene lookup returns CDR1 SEHNR and CDR2 FQNEAQ (reference sequence). CDR3 loop: CASSPSAKGGTYGYTF. The CDR3 DNA reads TGTGCCAGCAGCCCCTCCGCGAAGGGCGGGACCTATGGCTACACCTTC. The full variable domain, with the rest looked up from reference TRBV7-9 and TRBJ1-2, is DTGVSQNPRHKITKRGQNVTFRCDPISEHNRLYWYRQTLGQGPEFLTYFQNEAQLEKSRLLSDRFSAERPKGSFSTLEIQRTEQGDSAMYLCASSPSAKGGTYGYTFGSGTRLTVV.

This chain joins TRBV4-2 and TRBJ2-1, with a weak D call TRBD1 (6 bases). V was pared by 0 bases and J by 2 bases, with 14 bases between. Germline V lookup: CDR1 LGHNA, CDR2 YNFKEQ. The CDR3 contains 17 residues. CDR3 sequence (DNA): TGTGCCAGCAGCCAAGATGCAGGGGCTAATACCTACAATGAGCAGTTCTTC. Its translation: CASSQDAGANTYNEQFF.

The V and J genes are TRBV4-1 and TRBJ2-2; D call uncertain. The length of the CDR3 is 16 residues. V was shortened by 0 bases and J by 4 bases, with 12 bases between the two germline ends. The germline V gene encodes CDR1 MGHRA and CDR2 YSYEKL. The CDR3 DNA is TGCGCCAGCAGCCAAGAATCTAGTTTGACCACCGGGGAGCTGTTTTTT. Residues: CASSQESSLTTGELFF.

The V and J genes are TRBV9 and TRBJ1-6; a possible D gene is TRBD1 (5 bases). Germline V gene sequence: CDR1 SGDLS, CDR2 YYNGEE. Trimming took 0 bases from V and 0 from J, leaving 13 bases between them. This CDR3 has 18 amino acids. This chain's CDR3 is CASSVGLPGSSYNSPLHF. CDR3 DNA sequence: TGTGCCAGCAGCGTAGGTCTCCCAGGGTCCTCCTATAATTCACCCCTCCACTTT.

This clone has only a few counts. The chain combines TRBV29-1 with TRBJ1-2, with D perhaps TRBD1 (5 bases). V lost 4 bases and J 4 bases, leaving 7 bases between the germline ends. The CDR3 has 11 residues. The germline gives CDR1 SQVTM, CDR2 ANQGSEA. The CDR3 loop reads CSVAGLYGYTF. The CDR3 nucleotides read TGCAGCGTTGCAGGGCTCTATGGCTACACCTTC.

This clone came up a few times. The chain links TRBV5-1 to TRBJ1-1, with D perhaps matching TRBD1 (6 bases). The CDR3 loop spans 14 amino acids. CDR1 is SGHRS and CDR2 is YFSETQ in the germline V gene. The V and J ends lost 4 bases and 5 bases respectively, with 15 bases between them. The CDR3 sequence is CASSPQGPPTEAFF. CDR3 coding DNA: TGCGCCAGCAGCCCACAGGGACCGCCGACTGAAGCTTTCTTT.

The chain has TRBV11-2 and TRBJ2-7; 9 bases fit TRBD1. Unmatched junction bases numbered 4, after V lost 5 bases and J lost 2 bases. The CDR3 spans 14 residues. Germline V CDR1 and CDR2: SGHAT, FQNNGV. CDR3 protein: CASSVRQGAYEQYF. For the CDR3, the DNA is TGTGCCAGCAGCGTCAGACAGGGGGCCTACGAGCAGTACTTC.

This clone was seen just once. CDR3 coding DNA: TGTGCCAGCAGGCAACCGGGACAGGGAAAGAACTATGGCTACACCTTC. Amino acid sequence: CASRQPGQGKNYGYTF. The chain combines TRBV2 with TRBJ1-2; the match to TRBD1 covers 9 bases. The CDR3 is 16 residues long. V gave up 6 bases and J gave up 2 bases; unmatched junction bases: 10. The germline gives CDR1 SNHLY, CDR2 FYNNEI. Drawing the rest from reference TRBV2 and TRBJ1-2, the complete variable domain is EPEVTQTPSHQVTQMGQEVILRCVPISNHLYFYWYRQILGQKVEFLVSFYNNEISEKSEIFDDQFSVERPDGSNFTLKIRSTKLEDSAMYFCASRQPGQGKNYGYTFGSGTRLTVV.